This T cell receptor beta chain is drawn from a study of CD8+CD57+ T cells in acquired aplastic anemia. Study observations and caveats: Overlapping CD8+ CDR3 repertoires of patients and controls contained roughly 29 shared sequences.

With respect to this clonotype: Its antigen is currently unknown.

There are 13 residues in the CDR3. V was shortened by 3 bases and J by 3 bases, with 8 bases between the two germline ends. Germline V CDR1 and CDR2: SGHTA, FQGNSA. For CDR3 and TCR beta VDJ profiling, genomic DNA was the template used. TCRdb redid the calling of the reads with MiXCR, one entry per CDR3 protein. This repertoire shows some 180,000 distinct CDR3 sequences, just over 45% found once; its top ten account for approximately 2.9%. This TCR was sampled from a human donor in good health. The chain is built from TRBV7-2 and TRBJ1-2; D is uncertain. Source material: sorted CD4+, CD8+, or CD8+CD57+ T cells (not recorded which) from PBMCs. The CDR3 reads CASSFGSDYGYTF. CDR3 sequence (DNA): TGTGCCAGCAGCTTCGGCAGCGACTATGGCTACACCTTC.